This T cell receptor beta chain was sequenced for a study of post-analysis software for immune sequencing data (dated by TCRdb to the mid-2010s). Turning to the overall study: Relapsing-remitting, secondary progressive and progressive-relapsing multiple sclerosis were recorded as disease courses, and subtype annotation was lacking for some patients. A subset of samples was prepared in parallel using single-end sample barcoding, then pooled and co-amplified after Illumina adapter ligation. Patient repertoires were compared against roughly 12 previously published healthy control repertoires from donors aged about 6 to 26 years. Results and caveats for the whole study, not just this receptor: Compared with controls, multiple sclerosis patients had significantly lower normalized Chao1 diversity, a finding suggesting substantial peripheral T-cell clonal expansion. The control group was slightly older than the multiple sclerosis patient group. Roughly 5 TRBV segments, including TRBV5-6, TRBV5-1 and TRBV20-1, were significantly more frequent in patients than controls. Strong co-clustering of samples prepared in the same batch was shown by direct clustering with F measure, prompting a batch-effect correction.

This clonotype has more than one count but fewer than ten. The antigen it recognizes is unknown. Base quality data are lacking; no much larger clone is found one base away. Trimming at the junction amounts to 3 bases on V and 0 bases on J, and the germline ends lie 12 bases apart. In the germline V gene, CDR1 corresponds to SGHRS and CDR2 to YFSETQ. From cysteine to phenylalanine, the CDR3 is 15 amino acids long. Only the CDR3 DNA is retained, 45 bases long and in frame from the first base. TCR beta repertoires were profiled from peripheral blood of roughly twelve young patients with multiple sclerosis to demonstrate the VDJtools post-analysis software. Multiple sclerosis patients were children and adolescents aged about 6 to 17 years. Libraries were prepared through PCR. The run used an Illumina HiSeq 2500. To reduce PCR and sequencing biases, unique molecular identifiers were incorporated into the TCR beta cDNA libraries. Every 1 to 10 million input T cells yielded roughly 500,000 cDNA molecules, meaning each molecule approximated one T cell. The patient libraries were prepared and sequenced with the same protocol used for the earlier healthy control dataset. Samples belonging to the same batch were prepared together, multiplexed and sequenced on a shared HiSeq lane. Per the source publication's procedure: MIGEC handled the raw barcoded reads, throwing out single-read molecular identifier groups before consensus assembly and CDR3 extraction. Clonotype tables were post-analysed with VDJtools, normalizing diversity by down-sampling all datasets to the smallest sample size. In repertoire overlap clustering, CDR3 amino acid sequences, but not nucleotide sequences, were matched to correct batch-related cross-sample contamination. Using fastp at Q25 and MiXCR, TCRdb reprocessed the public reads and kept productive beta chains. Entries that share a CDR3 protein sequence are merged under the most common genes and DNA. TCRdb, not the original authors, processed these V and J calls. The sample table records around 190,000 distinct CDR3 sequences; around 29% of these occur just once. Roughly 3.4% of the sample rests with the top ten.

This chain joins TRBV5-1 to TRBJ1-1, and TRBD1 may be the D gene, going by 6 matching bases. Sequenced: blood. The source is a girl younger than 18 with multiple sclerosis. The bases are TGCGCCAGCAGCTCCTTACAGGGCATGAACACTGAAGCTTTCTTT. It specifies CASSSLQGMNTEAFF.